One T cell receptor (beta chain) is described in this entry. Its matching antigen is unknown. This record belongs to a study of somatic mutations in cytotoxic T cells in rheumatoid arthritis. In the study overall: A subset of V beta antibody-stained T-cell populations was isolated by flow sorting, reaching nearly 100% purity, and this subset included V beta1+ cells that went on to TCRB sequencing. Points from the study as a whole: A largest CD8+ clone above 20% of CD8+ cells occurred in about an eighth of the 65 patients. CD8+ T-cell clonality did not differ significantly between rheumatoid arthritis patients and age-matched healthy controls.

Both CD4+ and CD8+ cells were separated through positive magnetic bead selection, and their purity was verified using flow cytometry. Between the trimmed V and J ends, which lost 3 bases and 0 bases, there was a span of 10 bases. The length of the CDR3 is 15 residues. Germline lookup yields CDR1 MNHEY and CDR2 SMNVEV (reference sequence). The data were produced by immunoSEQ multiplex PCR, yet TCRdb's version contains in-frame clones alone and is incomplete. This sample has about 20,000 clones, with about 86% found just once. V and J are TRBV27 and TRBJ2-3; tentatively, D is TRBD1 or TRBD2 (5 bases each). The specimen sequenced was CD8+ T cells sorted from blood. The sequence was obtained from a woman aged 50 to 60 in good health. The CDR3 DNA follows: TGTGCCAGCAGTTTTAGGGGACGAAGCACAGATACGCAGTATTTT. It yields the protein CASSFRGRSTDTQYF.